The clone carrying this T cell receptor (beta chain) was seen at least ten times. The library protocol tagged individual cDNA molecules with unique molecular identifiers. A single record per CDR3 protein comes from TCRdb applying MiXCR to the 5' RACE reads. Of under 70,000 distinct CDR3 sequences in the sample, over 10% are singletons; the top ten hold approximately 4.8%. This record comes from a study of early T cells in non-severe SARS-CoV-2 infection. Looking at the study overall: Alpha and beta chains were unpaired, from unsorted whole-blood bulk RNA.

V gave up 6 bases and J gave up 1 base, with 24 bases separating them. From germline, CDR1 is DFQATT and CDR2 SNEGSKA (reference sequence). This CDR3 spans 17 amino acids. This clonotype was obtained from an adult who was a healthcare worker with PCR-confirmed SARS-CoV-2 infection or an uninfected control (not recorded which). The chain combines TRBV20-1 with TRBJ1-1, with D perhaps matching TRBD1 (5 bases). The sample consisted of whole blood. CDR3 sequence: CSAEGPTSGNKNTEAFF. The CDR3 nucleotides are TGCAGTGCAGAAGGCCCAACTTCAGGGAACAAGAACACTGAAGCTTTCTTT.